The sequence of this TCR beta chain was determined in a study of blood T cell repertoires in COVID-19. There are 15 residues in the CDR3. Germline loops: CDR1 WNHNN, CDR2 SYGVQD (reference sequence). Trimming took off 0 bases at V and 2 bases at J, with 10 bases between the two ends. Clones were read by immunoSEQ multiplex PCR, and TCRdb kept only the in-frame ones, dropping some. The sample shows approximately 260,000 clones, approximately 84% of them seen only once. The sample comprised PBMCs or T cells enriched from blood (not recorded which). This TCR came from a woman aged 45-65 years who had been exposed to COVID-19. This chain connects TRBV10-1 to TRBJ1-1; no definite D call. The CDR3 sequence is CASSESGSYNTEAFF. The CDR3 region has the DNA TGCGCCAGCAGTGAGTCCGGGTCCTATAACACTGAAGCTTTCTTT.